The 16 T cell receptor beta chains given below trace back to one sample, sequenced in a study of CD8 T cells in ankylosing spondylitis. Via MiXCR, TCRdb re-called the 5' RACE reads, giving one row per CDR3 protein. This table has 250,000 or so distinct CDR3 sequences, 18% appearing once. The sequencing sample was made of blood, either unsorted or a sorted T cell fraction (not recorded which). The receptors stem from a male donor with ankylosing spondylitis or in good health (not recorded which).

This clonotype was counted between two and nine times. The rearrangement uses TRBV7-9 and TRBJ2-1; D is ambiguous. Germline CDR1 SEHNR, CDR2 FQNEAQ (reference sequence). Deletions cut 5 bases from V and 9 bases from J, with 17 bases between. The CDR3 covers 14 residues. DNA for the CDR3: TGTGCCAGCAGCCTACTCCCCGATGGACCTGAGCAGTTCTTC. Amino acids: CASSLLPDGPEQFF. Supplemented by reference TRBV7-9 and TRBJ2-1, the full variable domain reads DTGVSQNPRHKITKRGQNVTFRCDPISEHNRLYWYRQTLGQGPEFLTYFQNEAQLEKSRLLSDRFSAERPKGSFSTLEIQRTEQGDSAMYLCASSLLPDGPEQFFGPGTRLTVL.

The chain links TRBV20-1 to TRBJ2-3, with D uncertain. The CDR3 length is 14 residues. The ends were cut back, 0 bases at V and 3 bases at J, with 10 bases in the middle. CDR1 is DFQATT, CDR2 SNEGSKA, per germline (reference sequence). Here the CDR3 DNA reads TGCAGTGCTAGAGATCTGGAGACAACAGATACGCAGTATTTT. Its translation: CSARDLETTDTQYF.

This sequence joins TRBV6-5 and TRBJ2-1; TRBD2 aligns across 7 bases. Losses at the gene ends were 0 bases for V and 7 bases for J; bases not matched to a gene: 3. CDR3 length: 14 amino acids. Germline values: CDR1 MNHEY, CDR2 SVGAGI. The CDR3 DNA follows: TGTGCCAGCAGTTACTCGAGCGGGGTAAATGAGCAGTTCTTC. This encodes CASSYSSGVNEQFF.

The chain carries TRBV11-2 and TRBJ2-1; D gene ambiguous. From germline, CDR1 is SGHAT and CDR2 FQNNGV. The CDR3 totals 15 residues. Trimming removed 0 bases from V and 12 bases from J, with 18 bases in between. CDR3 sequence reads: CASSLDSFRLPWQFF. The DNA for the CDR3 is TGTGCCAGCAGCTTAGATTCATTTCGCCTCCCTTGGCAGTTCTTC.

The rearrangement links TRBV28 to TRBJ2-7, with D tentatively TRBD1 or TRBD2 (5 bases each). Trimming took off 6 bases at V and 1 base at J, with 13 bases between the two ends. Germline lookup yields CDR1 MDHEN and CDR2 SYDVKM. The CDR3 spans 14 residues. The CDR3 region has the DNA TGTGCCAGCAGGCATGGGGACGGTTCCTACGAGCAGTACTTC. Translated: CASRHGDGSYEQYF.

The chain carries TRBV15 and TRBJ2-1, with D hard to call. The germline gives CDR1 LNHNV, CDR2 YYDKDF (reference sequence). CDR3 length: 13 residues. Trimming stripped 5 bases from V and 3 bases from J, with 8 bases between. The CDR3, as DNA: TGTGCCACCAGCCCGACGGACTACAATGAGCAGTTCTTC. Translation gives CATSPTDYNEQFF.

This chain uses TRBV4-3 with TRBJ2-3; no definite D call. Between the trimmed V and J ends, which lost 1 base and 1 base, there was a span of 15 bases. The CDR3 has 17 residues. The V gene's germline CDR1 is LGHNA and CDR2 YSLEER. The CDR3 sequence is CASSQVGAQSGTDTQYF. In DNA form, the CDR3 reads TGCGCCAGCAGCCAAGTAGGAGCACAGTCGGGCACAGATACGCAGTATTTT.

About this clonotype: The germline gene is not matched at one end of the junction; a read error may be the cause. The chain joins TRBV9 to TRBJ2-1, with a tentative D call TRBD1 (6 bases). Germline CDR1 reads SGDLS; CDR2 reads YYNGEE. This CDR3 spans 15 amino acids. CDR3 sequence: CAISFRDNSYNEQFF. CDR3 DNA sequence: TGTGCCATCAGCTTCCGGGACAACTCCTACAATGAGCAGTTCTTC.

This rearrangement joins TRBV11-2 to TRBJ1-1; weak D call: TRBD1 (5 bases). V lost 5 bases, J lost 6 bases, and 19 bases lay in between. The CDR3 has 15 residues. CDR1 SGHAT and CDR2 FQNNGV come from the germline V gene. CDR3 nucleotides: TGTGCCAGCAGCCCCCACAGGCCTGAGGTCTCTGAAGCTTTCTTT. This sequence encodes CASSPHRPEVSEAFF.

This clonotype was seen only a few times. The CDR3 loop is CASGLAGVHEQYF. The CDR3 DNA sequence: TGTGCCAGCGGACTAGCGGGAGTCCACGAGCAGTACTTC. The chain recombines TRBV28 with TRBJ2-7; 13 bases align to TRBD2. V shed 8 bases and J 5 bases; nucleotides not matched to a gene: 3. The V gene's germline CDR1 is MDHEN and CDR2 SYDVKM. The CDR3 totals 13 residues.

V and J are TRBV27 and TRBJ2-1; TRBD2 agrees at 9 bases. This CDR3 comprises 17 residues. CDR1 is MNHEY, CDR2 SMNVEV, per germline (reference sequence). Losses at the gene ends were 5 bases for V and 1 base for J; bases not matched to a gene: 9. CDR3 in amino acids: CASSRFSGSKSYNEQFF. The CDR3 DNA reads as TGTGCCAGCAGTCGATTTAGCGGGAGTAAGTCCTACAATGAGCAGTTCTTC.

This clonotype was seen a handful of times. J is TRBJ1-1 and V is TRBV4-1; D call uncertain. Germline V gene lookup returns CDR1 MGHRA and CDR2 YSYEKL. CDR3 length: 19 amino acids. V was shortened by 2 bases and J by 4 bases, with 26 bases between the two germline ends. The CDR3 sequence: CASSQSGWPSDPLSTEAFF. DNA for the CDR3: TGCGCCAGCAGCCAAAGTGGGTGGCCCTCGGACCCACTCAGCACTGAAGCTTTCTTT.

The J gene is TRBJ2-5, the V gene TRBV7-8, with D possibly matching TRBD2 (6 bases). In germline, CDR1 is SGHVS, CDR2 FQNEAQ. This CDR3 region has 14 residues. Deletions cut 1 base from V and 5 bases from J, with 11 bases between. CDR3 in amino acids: CASSLVSGTETQYF. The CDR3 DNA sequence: TGTGCCAGCAGCTTAGTTTCCGGGACTGAGACCCAGTACTTC.

CDR3 nucleotide sequence: TGTGCCAGCGCACAACAGGGCCGCTCCTACGAGCAGTACTTC. It yields the protein CASAQQGRSYEQYF. The V and J genes are TRBV14 and TRBJ2-7, with D perhaps matching TRBD1 (6 bases). Germline CDR1 and CDR2: SGHDN and FVKESK. Trimming took off 8 bases at V and 0 bases at J, with 14 bases between the two ends. CDR3 length equals 14 residues.

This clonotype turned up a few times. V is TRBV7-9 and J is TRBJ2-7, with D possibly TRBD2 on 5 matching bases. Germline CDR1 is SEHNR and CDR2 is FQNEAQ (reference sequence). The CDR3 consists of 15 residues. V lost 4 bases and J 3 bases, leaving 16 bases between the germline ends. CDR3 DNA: TGTGCCAGCAGCTCCACCGTCAGCGGAAACTACGAGCAGTACTTC. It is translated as CASSSTVSGNYEQYF.

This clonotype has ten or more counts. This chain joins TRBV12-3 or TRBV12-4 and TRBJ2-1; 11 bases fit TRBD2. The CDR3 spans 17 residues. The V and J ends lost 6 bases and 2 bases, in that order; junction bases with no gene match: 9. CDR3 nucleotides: TGTGCCAGCAGCCTGGCAGGGGGACTAGCGGCCTACAATGAGCAGTTCTTC. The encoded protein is CASSLAGGLAAYNEQFF.